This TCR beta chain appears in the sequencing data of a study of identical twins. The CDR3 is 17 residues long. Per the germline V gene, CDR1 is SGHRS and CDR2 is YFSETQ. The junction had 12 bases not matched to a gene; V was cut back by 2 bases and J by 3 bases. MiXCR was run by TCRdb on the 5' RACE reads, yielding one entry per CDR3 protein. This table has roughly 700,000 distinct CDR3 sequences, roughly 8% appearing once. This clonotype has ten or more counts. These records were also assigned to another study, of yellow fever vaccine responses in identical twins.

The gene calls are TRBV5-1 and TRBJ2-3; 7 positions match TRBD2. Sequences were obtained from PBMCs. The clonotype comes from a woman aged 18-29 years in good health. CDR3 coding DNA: TGCGCCAGCAGCTTCGGGCTAGCGGAGGGGAAAACAGATACGCAGTATTTT. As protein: CASSFGLAEGKTDTQYF.